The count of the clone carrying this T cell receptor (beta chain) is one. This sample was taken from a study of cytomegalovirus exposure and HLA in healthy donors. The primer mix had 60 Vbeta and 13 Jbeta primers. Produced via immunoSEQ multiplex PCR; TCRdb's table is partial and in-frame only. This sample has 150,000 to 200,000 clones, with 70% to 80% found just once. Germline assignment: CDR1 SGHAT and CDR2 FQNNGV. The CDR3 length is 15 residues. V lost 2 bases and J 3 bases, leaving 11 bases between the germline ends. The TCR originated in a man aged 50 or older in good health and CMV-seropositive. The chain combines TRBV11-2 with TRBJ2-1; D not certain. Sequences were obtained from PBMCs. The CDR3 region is CASSLNLGSYNEQFF. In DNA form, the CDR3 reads TGTGCCAGCAGCTTAAATCTTGGCAGCTACAATGAGCAGTTCTTC.